The T cell receptor beta chain described here comes from a study of blood T cell repertoires in COVID-19. For the study at large: Specimens from acute and convalescent COVID-19 originated in the United States, Italy and Spain. T cells, B-cell-depleted T cells, or PBMCs provided the cDNA or gDNA that served as material.

In the authors' methods: Estimates of nucleated cell counts were drawn from the amplification of reference gene primers. Repertoires were generated with immunoSEQ multiplex PCR, while TCRdb's copy carries only in-frame clones and drops some. The DNA was the basis for D and trimming; V, J and clone size are from that table. The sample records about 160,000 clones, approximately 86% being singletons. V lost 0 bases, J lost 2 bases, and 7 bases stayed unmatched. Germline assignment: CDR1 SGHDN and CDR2 FVKESK. This CDR3 comprises 16 residues. The V call is TRBV14, the J call TRBJ2-7; 7 nucleotides align to TRBD1. The clonotype originates from a man between 65 and 80 years old with acute or convalescent COVID-19. Sequencing input: peripheral blood. Written as DNA, the CDR3 is TGTGCCAGCAGCCAAGAAAATCGGGACAGAACCTACGAGCAGTACTTC. Protein: CASSQENRDRTYEQYF.